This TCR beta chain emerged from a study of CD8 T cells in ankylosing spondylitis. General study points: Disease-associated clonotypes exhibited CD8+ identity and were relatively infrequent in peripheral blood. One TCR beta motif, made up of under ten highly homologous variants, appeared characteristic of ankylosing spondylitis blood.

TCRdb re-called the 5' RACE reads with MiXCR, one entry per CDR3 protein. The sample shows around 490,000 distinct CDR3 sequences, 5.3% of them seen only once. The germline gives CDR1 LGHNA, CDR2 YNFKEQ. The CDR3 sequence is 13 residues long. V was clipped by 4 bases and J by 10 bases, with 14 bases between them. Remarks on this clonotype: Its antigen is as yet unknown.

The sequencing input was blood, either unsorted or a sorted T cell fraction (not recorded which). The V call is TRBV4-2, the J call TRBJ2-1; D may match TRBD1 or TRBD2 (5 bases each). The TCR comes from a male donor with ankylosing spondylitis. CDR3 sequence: CASSPGQGCEQFF. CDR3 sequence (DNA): TGTGCCAGCAGCCCGGGGCAGGGCTGCGAGCAGTTCTTC.